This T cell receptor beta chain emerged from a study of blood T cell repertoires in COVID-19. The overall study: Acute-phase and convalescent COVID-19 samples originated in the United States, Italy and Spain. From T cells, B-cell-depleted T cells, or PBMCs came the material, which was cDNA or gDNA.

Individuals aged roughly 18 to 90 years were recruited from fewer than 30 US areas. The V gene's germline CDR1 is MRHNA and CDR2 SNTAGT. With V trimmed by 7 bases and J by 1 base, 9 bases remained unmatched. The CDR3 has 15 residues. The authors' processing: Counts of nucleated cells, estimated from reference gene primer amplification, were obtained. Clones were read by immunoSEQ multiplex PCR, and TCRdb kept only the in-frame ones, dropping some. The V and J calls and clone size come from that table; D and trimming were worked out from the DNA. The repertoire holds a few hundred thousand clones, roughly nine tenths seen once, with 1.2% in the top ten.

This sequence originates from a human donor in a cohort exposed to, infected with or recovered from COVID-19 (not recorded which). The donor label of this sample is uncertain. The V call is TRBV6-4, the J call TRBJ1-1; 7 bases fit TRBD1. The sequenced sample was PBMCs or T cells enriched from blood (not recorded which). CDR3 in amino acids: CASKPGQDGNTEAFF. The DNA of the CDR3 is TGTGCCAGCAAACCCGGACAGGACGGGAACACTGAAGCTTTCTTT.